Sequencing of this TCR beta chain was carried out in a study of T-cell memory formation after mild COVID-19. Overall study findings and caveats: Shrinking CD4+ clones were chiefly CM and EM; CD8+ ones were chiefly EMRA. Contracting clones from day 15 to 85 had balanced CD4/CD8; later expanders favoured CD4+. Second-wave clones that peaked on day 37 lacked confirmed SARS-CoV-2 specificity.

Trimming left V 0 bases short and J 3 bases short, with 7 bases between. Germline CDR1 is LGHNA and CDR2 is YSLEER. CDR3 length: 14 amino acids. From 5'RACE with constant-segment primers came TCR alpha and TCR beta cDNA libraries that carried sample barcodes and UMIs. TCRdb re-called the 5' RACE reads through MiXCR, storing one row per CDR3 protein. The table includes about 240,000 distinct CDR3 sequences, 8% to 9.5% detected once. Note on this clonotype: The antigen is unknown.

The TCR originated in a young man who had mild COVID-19 (a few samples of this study predate the infection). Cell type and time point are not known. The material sequenced was PBMCs or a T cell subset sorted from them (not recorded which). V usage is TRBV4-3 and J usage is TRBJ2-3; weak D call: TRBD2 (6 bases). The CDR3 coding sequence is TGCGCCAGCAGCCAAGACCTAGCGACAGATACGCAGTATTTT. It is translated as CASSQDLATDTQYF.